This TCR beta chain was obtained from a study of identical twins. Every one of the donors was a healthy Caucasian. The CDR3 consists of 11 residues. Germline V gives CDR1 LNHDA, CDR2 SQIVND (reference sequence). V was trimmed by 9 bases and J by 7 bases, leaving 12 bases between them. TCRdb reanalysed the 5' RACE reads using MiXCR and keeps one entry per CDR3 protein. The repertoire holds about 520,000 distinct CDR3 sequences, with about 20% as singletons. These data also formed part of another study, on T cells expressing NK-cell markers. That source reports: Whether expanded NKG2C+ T cell clones were HCMV-specific remained unclear.

The sample was CD4+ T cells sorted from blood. This chain joins TRBV19 and TRBJ2-5, with D perhaps being TRBD1 or TRBD2 (5 bases each). The sequence was collected from a woman between 18 and 29 years old in good health. The CDR3 reads CARTQGRTQYF. The CDR3 bases are TGTGCCAGAACCCAGGGACGGACCCAGTACTTC.